The 20 T cell receptor beta chains given below trace back to one sample, sequenced in a study of blood T cell repertoires in COVID-19. Sequencing was performed with immunoSEQ multiplex PCR; in TCRdb, only in-frame clones are kept and a portion is missing. The sample lists 180,000 or so clones, almost 85% occurring once. Sequenced material: PBMCs or T cells enriched from blood (not recorded which). The source of these receptors is a man aged 50 or older who had recovered from COVID-19.

This rearrangement joins TRBV5-4 to TRBJ1-3, with TRBD1 identical over 7 bases. Germline CDR1 SGHNT, CDR2 YYREEE (reference sequence). The trim removed 0 bases at V and 2 bases at J, leaving 5 bases unmatched. This CDR3 comprises 16 residues. The chain's CDR3 is CASSLVGRGTGNTIYF. The CDR3 DNA reads TGTGCCAGCAGCTTGGTTGGCAGGGGGACTGGAAACACCATATATTTT.

V gene TRBV7-8 combines with J gene TRBJ2-1; possible D gene TRBD1, 7 bases. With 5 bases removed from V and 8 bases from J, the gap between germline ends came to 16 bases. Germline V gives CDR1 SGHVS, CDR2 FQNEAQ. The length of the CDR3 is 14 residues. The DNA of the CDR3 is TGTGCCAGCAGCGGCGGGACAGTGGTCGATGAGCAGTTCTTC. It translates to CASSGGTVVDEQFF. The variable domain in full, completed from reference TRBV7-8 and TRBJ2-1, reads GAGVSQSPRYKVAKRGQDVALRCDPISGHVSLFWYQQALGQGPEFLTYFQNEAQLDKSGLPSDRFFAERPEGSVSTLKIQRTQQEDSAVYLCASSGGTVVDEQFFGPGTRLTVL.

The V call is TRBV3-1 (or the pseudogene TRBV3-2), the J call TRBJ1-2, with 9 bases aligning to TRBD1. The CDR3 is 13 amino acids. Germline trimming cut 4 bases from V and 9 bases from J; bases unmatched to any gene: 6. Germline CDR1 LGHDT, CDR2 YNNKEL (reference sequence). CDR3 loop: CASSPGQGYRYTF. DNA for the CDR3: TGTGCCAGCAGCCCCGGACAGGGGTATCGCTACACCTTC.

This clone was found once. The chain has TRBV3-1 (or the pseudogene TRBV3-2) and TRBJ2-5; unclear D gene. The CDR3 is 12 amino acids. Germline CDR1 is LGHDT and CDR2 is YNNKEL (reference sequence). V lost 0 bases and J lost 6, with 5 bases in between. Here the CDR3 reads CASSQDGKTQYF. In DNA form, the CDR3 reads TGTGCCAGCAGCCAAGATGGCAAGACCCAGTACTTC.

This clone was recorded only once. The chain links TRBV11-3 to TRBJ2-7; TRBD2 matches 11 bases. The V gene's germline CDR1 is SGHNT and CDR2 YENEEA. This CDR3 has 15 residues. V dropped 5 bases and J dropped 1; count of bases not matched to a gene: 4. The CDR3: CASSLLAGASYEQYF. For the CDR3, the DNA is TGTGCCAGCAGCCTACTAGCGGGAGCATCCTACGAGCAGTACTTC.

This sequence joins TRBV27 and TRBJ1-4; D is unresolved. V was shortened by 3 bases and J by 7 bases, with 12 bases between the two germline ends. The CDR3 sequence is 14 residues long. Germline loops: CDR1 MNHEY, CDR2 SMNVEV (reference sequence). The chain's CDR3 is CASSFDKYGEKLFF. The CDR3 DNA reads as TGTGCCAGCAGTTTCGACAAGTATGGTGAAAAACTGTTTTTT.

The chain couples TRBV9 to TRBJ2-5, with 10 bases aligning to TRBD2. The CDR3 runs to 17 residues. Germline values: CDR1 SGDLS, CDR2 YYNGEE. V shed 0 bases and J 3 bases; nucleotides not matched to a gene: 8. The CDR3 DNA is TGTGCCAGCAGCGTAGGATCCAGCGGGGGGGCGGAAGAGACCCAGTACTTC. It codes for CASSVGSSGGAEETQYF.

The count of this clone is one. This chain links TRBV19 with TRBJ1-5; 9 bases fit TRBD1. V lost 6 bases and J lost 4; bases outside the gene matches: 4. Germline V gene data show CDR1 as LNHDA and CDR2 as SQIVND (reference sequence). The CDR3 consists of 14 residues. The CDR3 loop reads CASRTQGANQPQHF. The CDR3 DNA follows: TGTGCCAGTAGGACACAGGGGGCTAATCAGCCCCAGCATTTT.

This clone has a single count. The V gene is TRBV28, the J gene TRBJ2-7; TRBD2 might be the D (7 bases). The CDR3 runs 16 residues. The V gene's germline CDR1 is MDHEN and CDR2 SYDVKM. V lost 1 base and J lost 0, with 13 bases in between. The CDR3 nucleotides are TGTGCCAGCAGTTTATCAGGCGGGGGCCGCTCCTACGAGCAGTACTTC. Protein sequence: CASSLSGGGRSYEQYF.

This chain joins TRBV7-3 and TRBJ2-5; 7 bases are a match to TRBD1. Germline assignment: CDR1 SGHTA and CDR2 FQGTGA. The CDR3 covers 18 residues. J was trimmed by 8 bases and V by 5 bases; bases with no gene match: 23. The CDR3 is CASSLIAGTDTLPPTQYF. CDR3 DNA: TGTGCCAGCAGCCTCATAGCTGGGACAGATACTCTCCCCCCAACCCAGTACTTC.

This clone has only one observation. The chain couples TRBV5-1 to TRBJ2-3, with D possibly matching TRBD2 (6 bases). The CDR3 contains 14 residues. V lost 4 bases and J 5 bases, leaving 14 bases between the germline ends. Germline V CDR1 and CDR2: SGHRS, YFSETQ. Here the CDR3 reads CASSLSTSGDTQYF. As DNA, the CDR3 is TGCGCCAGCAGCCTATCGACTAGTGGAGATACGCAGTATTTT.

V is TRBV7-8 and J is TRBJ2-1; 13 nucleotides match TRBD2. Germline assignment: CDR1 SGHVS and CDR2 FQNEAQ. The ends lost 4 bases at V and 5 bases at J; junction bases unmatched: 11. This CDR3 region has 18 residues. CDR3 nucleotides: TGTGCCAGCAGCTCATTCAACCCGGGACTAGCGGGAAACAATGAGCAGTTCTTC. The encoded protein is CASSSFNPGLAGNNEQFF. The whole variable domain, filled in from reference TRBV7-8 and TRBJ2-1, reads GAGVSQSPRYKVAKRGQDVALRCDPISGHVSLFWYQQALGQGPEFLTYFQNEAQLDKSGLPSDRFFAERPEGSVSTLKIQRTQQEDSAVYLCASSSFNPGLAGNNEQFFGPGTRLTVL.

The chain recombines TRBV24-1 with TRBJ2-6, with TRBD1 identical over 7 bases. CDR1 and CDR2 (germline): KGHDR, SFDVKD. The CDR3 spans 17 residues. Unmatched junction bases numbered 8, after V lost 3 bases and J lost 4 bases. In nucleotides, the CDR3 is TGTGCCACCAGTGATGCCCAGACAGGGTTCGGGGCCAACGTCCTGACTTTC. This codes for CATSDAQTGFGANVLTF.

V is TRBV7-9 and J is TRBJ2-3; weak D call: TRBD1 (6 bases). V lost 3 bases and J 2 bases, leaving 9 bases between the germline ends. The CDR3 sequence is 14 residues long. Germline-derived CDR1 and CDR2 are SEHNR and FQNEAQ (reference sequence). CDR3 sequence (DNA): TGTGCCAGCAGCTTGACAGGAGACACAGATACGCAGTATTTT. This sequence encodes CASSLTGDTDTQYF. The whole variable domain, filled in from reference TRBV7-9 and TRBJ2-3, reads DTGVSQNPRHKITKRGQNVTFRCDPISEHNRLYWYRQTLGQGPEFLTYFQNEAQLEKSRLLSDRFSAERPKGSFSTLEIQRTEQGDSAMYLCASSLTGDTDTQYFGPGTRLTVL.

For the CDR3, the DNA is TGTGCCAGTAGTGGTCGACAGGGAATGCTGGGCGGCTACACCTTC. This gives the protein CASSGRQGMLGGYTF. The gene calls are TRBV19 and TRBJ1-2, with 7 bases aligning to TRBD1. This CDR3 is built from 15 residues. Germline CDR1 and CDR2: LNHDA and SQIVND (reference sequence). The V gene end was trimmed by 5 bases and the J gene end by 8 bases; junction bases not matched to a gene: 14.

The gene calls are TRBV7-8 and TRBJ2-1; 13 bases fit TRBD2. The V segment lost 1 base and the J segment 6 bases; nucleotides outside the gene matches: 9. Germline CDR1 is SGHVS and CDR2 is FQNEAQ. CDR3 size: 18 residues. This CDR3 is CASSLERWTSGGTNEQFF. Here the CDR3 DNA reads TGTGCCAGCAGCTTAGAAAGGTGGACTAGCGGGGGTACCAATGAGCAGTTCTTC. The full variable domain, in which reference TRBV7-8 and TRBJ2-1 provide the parts outside the CDR3, is GAGVSQSPRYKVAKRGQDVALRCDPISGHVSLFWYQQALGQGPEFLTYFQNEAQLDKSGLPSDRFFAERPEGSVSTLKIQRTQQEDSAVYLCASSLERWTSGGTNEQFFGPGTRLTVL.

This rearrangement joins TRBV30 to TRBJ1-5; no reliable D call. V was pared by 3 bases and J by 1 base, with 19 bases between. This CDR3 has 17 residues. In germline, CDR1 is GTSNPN, CDR2 SVGIG (reference sequence). CDR3: CAWRRPGGSGSNQPQHF. The CDR3 DNA reads as TGTGCCTGGAGAAGGCCAGGAGGTTCGGGAAGCAATCAGCCCCAGCATTTT. Using reference TRBV30 and TRBJ1-5 for the parts outside the CDR3, the full variable domain is SQTIHQWPATLVQPVGSPLSLECTVEGTSNPNLYWYRQAAGRGLQLLFYSVGIGQISSEVPQNLSASRPQDRQFILSSKKLLLSDSGFYLCAWRRPGGSGSNQPQHFGDGTRLSIL.

This chain links TRBV9 with TRBJ1-4; TRBD1 matches 7 bases. Germline V gives CDR1 SGDLS, CDR2 YYNGEE. The junction had 1 base not matched to a gene; V was cut back by 3 bases and J by 5 bases. There are 13 residues in the CDR3. In DNA, the CDR3 is TGTGCCAGCAGCGCGGGACAGAATGAAAAACTGTTTTTT. This sequence encodes CASSAGQNEKLFF.

This chain uses TRBV29-1 with TRBJ2-3, with unresolved D. With 5 bases removed from V and 1 base from J, the gap between germline ends came to 10 bases. Germline CDR1 reads SQVTM; CDR2 reads ANQGSEA. This CDR3 contains 13 residues. CDR3: CSVLRQGTDTQYF. DNA of the CDR3: TGCAGCGTTCTCCGACAAGGCACAGATACGCAGTATTTT.

This clone was seen a few times. V is TRBV5-1 and J is TRBJ2-1, with D possibly matching TRBD1 (5 bases). The CDR3 covers 14 residues. Trimming pared 1 base from V and 6 bases from J, leaving 11 bases between. Per the germline V gene, CDR1 is SGHRS and CDR2 is YFSETQ. DNA of the CDR3: TGCGCCAGCAGCTTGTTGGGCAGGGCCAATGAGCAGTTCTTC. This encodes CASSLLGRANEQFF.